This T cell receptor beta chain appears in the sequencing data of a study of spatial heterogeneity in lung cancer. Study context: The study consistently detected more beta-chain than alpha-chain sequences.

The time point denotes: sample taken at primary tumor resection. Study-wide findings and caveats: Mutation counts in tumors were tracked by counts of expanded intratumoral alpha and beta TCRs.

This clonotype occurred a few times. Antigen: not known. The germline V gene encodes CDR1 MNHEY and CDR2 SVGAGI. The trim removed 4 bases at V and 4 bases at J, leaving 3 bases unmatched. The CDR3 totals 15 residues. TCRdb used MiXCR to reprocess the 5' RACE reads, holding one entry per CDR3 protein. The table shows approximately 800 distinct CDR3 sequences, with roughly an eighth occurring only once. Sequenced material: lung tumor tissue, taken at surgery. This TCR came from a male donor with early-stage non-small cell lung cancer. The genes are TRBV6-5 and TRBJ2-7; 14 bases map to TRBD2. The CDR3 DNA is TGTGCCAGCAGTTTGGGACTAGCGGGAGTTTACGAGCAGTACTTC. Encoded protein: CASSLGLAGVYEQYF.